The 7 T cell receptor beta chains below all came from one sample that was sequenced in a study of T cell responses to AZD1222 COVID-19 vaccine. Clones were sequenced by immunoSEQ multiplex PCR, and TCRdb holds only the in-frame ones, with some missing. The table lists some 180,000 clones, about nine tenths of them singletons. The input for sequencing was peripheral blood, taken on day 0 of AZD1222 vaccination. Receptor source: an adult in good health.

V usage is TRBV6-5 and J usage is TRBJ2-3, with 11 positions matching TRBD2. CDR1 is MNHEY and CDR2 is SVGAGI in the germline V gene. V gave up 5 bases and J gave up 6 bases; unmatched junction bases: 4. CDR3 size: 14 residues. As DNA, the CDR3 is TGTGCCAGCAGTACTAGCGGGGGTTGGGATACGCAGTATTTT. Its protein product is CASSTSGGWDTQYF.

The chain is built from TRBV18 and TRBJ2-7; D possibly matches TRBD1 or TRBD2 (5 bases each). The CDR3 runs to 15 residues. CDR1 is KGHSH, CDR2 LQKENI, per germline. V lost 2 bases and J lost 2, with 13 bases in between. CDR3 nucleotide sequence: TGTGCCAGCTCACCAATTGGGACGGGGCCCTACGAGCAGTACTTC. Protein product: CASSPIGTGPYEQYF.

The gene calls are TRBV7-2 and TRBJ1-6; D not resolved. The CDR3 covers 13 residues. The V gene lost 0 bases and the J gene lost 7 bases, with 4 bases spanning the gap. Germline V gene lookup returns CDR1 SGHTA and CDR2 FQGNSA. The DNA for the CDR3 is TGTGCCAGCAGCTTAGCCGGAAATTCACCCCTCCACTTT. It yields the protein CASSLAGNSPLHF. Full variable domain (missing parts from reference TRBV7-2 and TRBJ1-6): GAGVSQSPSNKVTEKGKDVELRCDPISGHTALYWYRQSLGQGLEFLIYFQGNSAPDKSGLPSDRFSAERTGGSVSTLTIQRTQQEDSAVYLCASSLAGNSPLHFGNGTRLTVT.

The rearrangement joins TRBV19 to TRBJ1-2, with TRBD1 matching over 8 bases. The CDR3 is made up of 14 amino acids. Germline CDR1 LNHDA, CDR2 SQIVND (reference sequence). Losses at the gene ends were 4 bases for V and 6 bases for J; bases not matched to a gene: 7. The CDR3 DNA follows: TGTGCCAGTAGTAGGGACAGGAGTATAGATGGCTACACCTTC. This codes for CASSRDRSIDGYTF.

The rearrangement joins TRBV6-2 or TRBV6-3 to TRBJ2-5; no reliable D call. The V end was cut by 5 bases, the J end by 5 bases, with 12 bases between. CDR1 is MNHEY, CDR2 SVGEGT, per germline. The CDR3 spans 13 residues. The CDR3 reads CASSPFVRETQYF. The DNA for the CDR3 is TGTGCCAGCAGTCCCTTTGTACGGGAGACCCAGTACTTC.

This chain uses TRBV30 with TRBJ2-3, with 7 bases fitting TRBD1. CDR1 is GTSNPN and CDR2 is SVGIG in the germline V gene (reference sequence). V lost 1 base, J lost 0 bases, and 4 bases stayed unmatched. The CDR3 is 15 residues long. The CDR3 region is CAWSGGRGSTDTQYF. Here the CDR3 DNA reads TGTGCCTGGAGTGGCGGCAGGGGGAGCACAGATACGCAGTATTTT.

The CDR3 bases are TGTGCCAGCAGTGAAAAACTGTTTTTT. It is translated as CASSEKLFF. The chain employs TRBV7-3 and TRBJ1-4; no firm D call. V dropped 6 bases and J dropped 7 bases, with 0 bases sitting between them. Germline CDR1 reads SGHTA; CDR2 reads FQGTGA. This CDR3 has 9 residues.